This is a list of T cell receptor beta chains from one sample in a study of shared clonotypes between healthy human individuals. The data were produced by immunoSEQ multiplex PCR, yet TCRdb's version contains in-frame clones alone and is incomplete. The profile covers some 2,500,000 clones, with 92% appearing a single time and 0.3% to 0.45% taken by the ten largest. Input material: naive CD4+ T cells from PBMCs. The receptors shown here come from a man aged 18-30 years in good health. Some clones in this sample may be carry-over from other donors' samples. CDR3s leave out the opening cysteine and the closing phenylalanine or tryptophan. Size values are once, few and many counts, or a class for expanded clones, and some rows have none.

v_gene: TRBV2
abundance: .
CDR3aa: ASRPGTDTDTQY

v_gene: TRBV9
abundance: .
CDR3aa: ASSVSPGFRTQY

v_gene: TRBV10-3
abundance: few
CDR3aa: AIRVTGELF

v_gene: TRBV7-3
abundance: .
CDR3aa: ASSALRTQATDTQY

v_gene: TRBV4-2
abundance: .
CDR3aa: ASSQDRQQPQH

v_gene: TRBV5-4
abundance: .
CDR3aa: ASSGGGPSDTQY

v_gene: TRBV27
abundance: once
CDR3aa: ASSLVGGGKNIQY

v_gene: TRBV30
abundance: .
CDR3aa: ACNWRETDTQY

v_gene: TRBV10-1
abundance: .
CDR3aa: AGRREADYEQY

v_gene: TRBV27
abundance: .
CDR3aa: ASSSRGGGMNTEAF

v_gene: TRBV5-1
abundance: .
CDR3aa: ASSLSWRERTEAF

v_gene: TRBV5-8
abundance: .
CDR3aa: ASSWGQYYEQY

v_gene: TRBV6-1
abundance: .
CDR3aa: ASRRREQQETQY

v_gene: TRBV11-1
abundance: .
CDR3aa: ASSYSRPDTQY

v_gene: TRBV28
abundance: few
CDR3aa: ASRNRDGYT

v_gene: TRBV7-9
abundance: .
CDR3aa: CTDTQY

v_gene: TRBV6-6
abundance: .
CDR3aa: ASSYAGRETQY

v_gene: TRBV5-6
abundance: .
CDR3aa: ASSLRPVYSNQPQH

v_gene: TRBV27
abundance: .
CDR3aa: ASSYRTRAC

v_gene: TRBV28
abundance: .
CDR3aa: ASSPAGVADTQY

v_gene: TRBV19
abundance: .
CDR3aa: ASSTITLAGEKLF

v_gene: TRBV28
abundance: .
CDR3aa: ASSWRTVYGYT

v_gene: TRBV21-1
abundance: .
CDR3aa: ASSKGSSGGCGSNVLT

v_gene: TRBV14
abundance: once
CDR3aa: ASSQDPRTATYEQY

v_gene: TRBV5-1
abundance: few
CDR3aa: ASSYLQGSGEKLF

v_gene: TRBV18
abundance: .
CDR3aa: ASSPRQDDQPQH

v_gene: TRBV7-8
abundance: .
CDR3aa: ASSYEGTGFLGYT

v_gene: TRBV2
abundance: .
CDR3aa: ASSDQGRFYEQY

v_gene: TRBV5-1
abundance: .
CDR3aa: ASSLSGTGAKNIQY

v_gene: TRBV7-2
abundance: few
CDR3aa: ASSPEPGVEGKLF

v_gene: TRBV14
abundance: .
CDR3aa: ASTLGRQDTQY

v_gene: TRBV2
abundance: .
CDR3aa: ASSELGPANSEKLF

v_gene: TRBV28
abundance: once
CDR3aa: ASLGGNTEAF

v_gene: TRBV2
abundance: .
CDR3aa: ASSVQAANEQF

v_gene: TRBV25-1
abundance: .
CDR3aa: ATRTSGKYEQY

v_gene: TRBV28
abundance: once
CDR3aa: ASSLQPYEQY

v_gene: TRBV28
abundance: .
CDR3aa: ASTERGEEF

v_gene: TRBV14
abundance: .
CDR3aa: ASSQDSSYEQY

v_gene: TRBV28
abundance: .
CDR3aa: ASSSPGRGTDTQY

v_gene: TRBV5-1
abundance: .
CDR3aa: ASSLEGSPSTDTQY

v_gene: TRBV5-4
abundance: .
CDR3aa: ASSLPGPGQLSYEQY

v_gene: TRBV19
abundance: once
CDR3aa: ASSTNSGNTIY

v_gene: TRBV7-3
abundance: .
CDR3aa: ASSLMGGSYNEQF

v_gene: TRBV5-1
abundance: few
CDR3aa: ASSFGQPNEKLF

v_gene: TRBV28
abundance: .
CDR3aa: ASSLGIGDYGYT

v_gene: TRBV5-1
abundance: few
CDR3aa: ASSLGRGIDYGYT

v_gene: TRBV10-3
abundance: .
CDR3aa: AISEGLAGSTDTQY

v_gene: TRBV7-6
abundance: once
CDR3aa: ASSLWNEQF

v_gene: TRBV5-1
abundance: .
CDR3aa: ASSAGLKGTQY

v_gene: TRBV14
abundance: .
CDR3aa: ASSQDPGLAANEQF

v_gene: TRBV2
abundance: .
CDR3aa: AGTGLAGEYTQY

v_gene: TRBV6-6
abundance: .
CDR3aa: ASSLTLSDGAF

v_gene: TRBV11-2
abundance: .
CDR3aa: ASSKIISGANVLT

v_gene: TRBV27
abundance: .
CDR3aa: ASTPRGYEQY

v_gene: TRBV18
abundance: .
CDR3aa: ASSPRTVRDTQY

v_gene: TRBV2
abundance: .
CDR3aa: ASSELVGVLGNTIY

v_gene: TRBV29-1
abundance: once
CDR3aa: SVVTRTISGNTIY

v_gene: TRBV4-1
abundance: once
CDR3aa: ASSQDPRALNQPQH